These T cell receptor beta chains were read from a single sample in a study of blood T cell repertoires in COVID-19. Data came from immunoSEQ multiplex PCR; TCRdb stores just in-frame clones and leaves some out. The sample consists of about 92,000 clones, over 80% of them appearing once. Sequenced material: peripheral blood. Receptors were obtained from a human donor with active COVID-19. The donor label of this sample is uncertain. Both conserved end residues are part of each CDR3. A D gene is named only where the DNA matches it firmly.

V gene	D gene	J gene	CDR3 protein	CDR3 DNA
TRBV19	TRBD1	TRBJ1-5	CASSTAGGGNQPQHF	TGTGCCAGTAGTACCGCAGGGGGAGGCAATCAGCCCCAGCATTTT
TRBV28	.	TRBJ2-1	CASNSTCSYNEQFF	TGTGCCAGCAATAGTACCTGCTCCTACAATGAGCAGTTCTTC
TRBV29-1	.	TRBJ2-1	CSVEGEGQYNEQFF	TGCAGCGTTGAGGGAGAGGGTCAATACAATGAGCAGTTCTTC
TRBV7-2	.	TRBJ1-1	CASSPGHLMGTEAFF	TGTGCCAGCAGCCCAGGACACCTAATGGGCACTGAAGCTTTCTTT
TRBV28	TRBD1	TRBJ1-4	CASGAGTGGEKLFF	TGTGCCAGCGGAGCCGGGACAGGCGGTGAAAAACTGTTTTTT
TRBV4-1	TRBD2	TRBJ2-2	CASSQDVAGGFVTGELFF	TGCGCCAGCAGCCAAGATGTAGCGGGGGGTTTCGTCACCGGGGAGCTGTTTTTT
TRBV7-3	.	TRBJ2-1	CASSLRYREEDEQFF	TGTGCCAGCAGCTTACGGTACAGGGAAGAGGATGAGCAGTTCTTC
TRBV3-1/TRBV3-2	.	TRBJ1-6	CASSPDNSPLHF	TGTGCCAGCAGCCCTGATAATTCACCCCTCCACTTT
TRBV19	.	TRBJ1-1	CASSIQSTEAFF	TGTGCCAGTAGTATCCAGTCCACTGAAGCTTTCTTT
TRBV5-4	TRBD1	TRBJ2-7	CASSLGGQGFYEQYF	TGTGCCAGCAGCTTAGGGGGACAGGGTTTCTACGAGCAGTACTTC
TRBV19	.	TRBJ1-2	CASTLQGNYGYTF	TGTGCCAGTACCCTACAGGGTAACTATGGCTACACCTTC
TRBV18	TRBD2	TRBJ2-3	CASSPPAGGTDTQYF	TGTGCCAGCTCACCACCTGCGGGGGGCACAGATACGCAGTATTTT
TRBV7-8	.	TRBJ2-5	CASSAGQLQETQYF	TGTGCCAGCAGCGCGGGACAGCTCCAAGAGACCCAGTACTTC
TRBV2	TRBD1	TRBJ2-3	CASSEDRGGTDTQYF	TGTGCCAGCAGTGAGGACAGGGGGGGCACAGATACGCAGTATTTT
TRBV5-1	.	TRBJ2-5	CASSLAKGGRQETQYF	TGCGCCAGCAGCTTGGCGAAAGGGGGTAGGCAAGAGACCCAGTACTTC
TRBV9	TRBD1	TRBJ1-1	CASSPEGAGMRTEAFF	TGTGCCAGCAGCCCCGAGGGGGCGGGGATGCGGACTGAAGCTTTCTTT
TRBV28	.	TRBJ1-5	CASSLQDSTNQPQHF	TGTGCCAGCAGTTTACAGGACAGTACTAATCAGCCCCAGCATTTT